Described below is a single T cell receptor (beta chain) sequence and its context. The antigen is unknown. The protocol was immunoSEQ multiplex PCR, while the TCRdb copy is restricted to in-frame clones and leaves out a portion. In the table there are tens of thousands of clones, around 96% of which are singletons. CDR3 length: 13 residues. Germline V gene lookup returns CDR1 MNHEY and CDR2 SMNVEV (reference sequence). This sample was taken from a study of graft-versus-host responses after intestinal transplantation. The input for sequencing was unstimulated CD8+ T cells sorted from spleen or lymph node cells, taken before intestinal transplant. This rearrangement joins TRBV27 to TRBJ2-5, with D maybe TRBD2 (7 bases). The J call may be wrong; the DNA end is better matched by TRBJ2-7. This receptor was identified in a human donor who received an intestinal transplant. The CDR3 loop reads CASSSGGFYEQYF. CDR3 in DNA: TGTGCCAGCAGTTCGGGGGGCTTCTACGAGCAGTACTTC.